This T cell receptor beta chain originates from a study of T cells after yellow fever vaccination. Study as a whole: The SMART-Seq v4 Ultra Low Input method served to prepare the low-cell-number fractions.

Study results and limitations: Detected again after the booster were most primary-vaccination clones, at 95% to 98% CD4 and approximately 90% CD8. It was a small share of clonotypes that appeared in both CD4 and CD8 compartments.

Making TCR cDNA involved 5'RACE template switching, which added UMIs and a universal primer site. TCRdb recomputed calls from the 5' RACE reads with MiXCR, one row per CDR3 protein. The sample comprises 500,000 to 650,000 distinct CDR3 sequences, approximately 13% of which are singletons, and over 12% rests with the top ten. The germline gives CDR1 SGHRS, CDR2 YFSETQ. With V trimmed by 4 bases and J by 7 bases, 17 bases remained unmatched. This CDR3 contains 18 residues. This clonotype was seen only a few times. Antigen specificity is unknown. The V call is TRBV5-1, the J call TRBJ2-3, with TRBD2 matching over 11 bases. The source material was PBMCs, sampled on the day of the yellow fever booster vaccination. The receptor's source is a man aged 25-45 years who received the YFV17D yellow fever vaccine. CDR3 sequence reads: CASSPPTSGGTQLNTQYF. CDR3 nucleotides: TGCGCCAGCAGCCCCCCAACTAGCGGGGGTACCCAATTGAATACGCAGTATTTT.